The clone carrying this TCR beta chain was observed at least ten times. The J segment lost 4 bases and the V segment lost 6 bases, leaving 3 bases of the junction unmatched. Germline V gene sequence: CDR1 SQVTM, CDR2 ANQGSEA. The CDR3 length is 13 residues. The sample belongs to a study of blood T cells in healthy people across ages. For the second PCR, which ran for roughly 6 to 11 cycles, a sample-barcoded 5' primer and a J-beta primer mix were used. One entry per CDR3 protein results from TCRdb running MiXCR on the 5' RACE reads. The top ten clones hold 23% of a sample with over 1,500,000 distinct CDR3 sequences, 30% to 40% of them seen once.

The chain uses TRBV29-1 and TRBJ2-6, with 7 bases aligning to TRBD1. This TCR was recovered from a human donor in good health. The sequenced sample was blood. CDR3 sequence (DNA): TGCAGCGTCACAGGGGACGGGGCCAACGTCCTGACTTTC. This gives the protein CSVTGDGANVLTF. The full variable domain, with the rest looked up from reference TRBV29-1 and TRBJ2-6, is SAVISQKPSRDICQRGTSLTIQCQVDSQVTMMFWYRQQPGQSLTLIATANQGSEATYESGFVIDKFPISRPNLTFSTLTVSNMSPEDSSIYLCSVTGDGANVLTFGAGSRLTVL.